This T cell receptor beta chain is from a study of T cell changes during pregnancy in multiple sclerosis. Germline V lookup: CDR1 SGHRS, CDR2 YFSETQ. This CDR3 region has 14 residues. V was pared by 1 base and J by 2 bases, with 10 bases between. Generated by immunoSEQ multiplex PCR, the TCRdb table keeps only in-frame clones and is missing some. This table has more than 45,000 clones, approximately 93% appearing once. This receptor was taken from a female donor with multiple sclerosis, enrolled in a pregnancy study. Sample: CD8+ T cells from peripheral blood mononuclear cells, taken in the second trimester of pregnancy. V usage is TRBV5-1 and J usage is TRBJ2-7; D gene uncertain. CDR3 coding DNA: TGCGCCAGCAGCTTGACGCCAGTAACCTACGAGCAGTACTTC. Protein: CASSLTPVTYEQYF.